These 5 T cell receptor beta chains originate from one sample sequenced in a study of blood T cell repertoires in COVID-19. Only in-frame clones appear in the TCRdb table, and some are missing; sequencing was by immunoSEQ multiplex PCR. This table holds roughly 180,000 clones, 83% found once. Sequencing used PBMCs or T cells enriched from blood (not recorded which). The source is a woman aged 45-60 years in a cohort exposed to, infected with or recovered from COVID-19 (not recorded which).

V usage is TRBV7-9 and J usage is TRBJ2-3; D might be TRBD2 (6 bases). Germline V gene sequence: CDR1 SEHNR, CDR2 FQNEAQ (reference sequence). Trimming took 5 bases from V and 6 from J, leaving 18 bases between them. The CDR3 totals 15 residues. CDR3 DNA sequence: TGTGCCAGCAGCCCCGTGGAACCGGGAGTTGATACGCAGTATTTT. Amino acids: CASSPVEPGVDTQYF.

This rearrangement joins TRBV19 to TRBJ2-7; a weak D match, TRBD2 (5 bases). CDR1 and CDR2 (germline): LNHDA, SQIVND (reference sequence). V was cut by 6 bases and J by 3 bases, with 21 bases left in between. The CDR3 consists of 16 residues. The CDR3 nucleotides read TGTGCCAGTAGCCCCACTTTCGGCGGGTCCTACTACGAGCAGTACTTC. Its protein product is CASSPTFGGSYYEQYF.

This chain uses TRBV7-3 with TRBJ1-1, with D perhaps TRBD1 (6 bases). Trimming pared 0 bases from V and 0 bases from J, leaving 14 bases between. The germline V gene has CDR1 SGHTA and CDR2 FQGTGA. This CDR3 comprises 17 residues. Written as DNA, the CDR3 is TGTGCCAGCAGCTTAACGGGTGGGGGCGCAGTGAACACTGAAGCTTTCTTT. Amino acids: CASSLTGGGAVNTEAFF. The variable domain in full, completed from reference TRBV7-3 and TRBJ1-1, reads GAGVSQTPSNKVTEKGKYVELRCDPISGHTALYWYRQSLGQGPEFLIYFQGTGAADDSGLPNDRFFAVRPEGSVSTLKIQRTERGDSAVYLCASSLTGGGAVNTEAFFGQGTRLTVV.

This chain uses TRBV5-1 with TRBJ2-7; a weak D match, TRBD1 (5 bases). Trimming left V 1 base short and J 4 bases short, with 12 bases between. CDR3 length equals 14 residues. In germline, CDR1 is SGHRS, CDR2 YFSETQ. CDR3 sequence: CASSLSKGSYEQYF. DNA for the CDR3: TGCGCCAGCAGCTTGTCGAAGGGGTCTTACGAGCAGTACTTC.

This rearrangement joins TRBV18 to TRBJ2-7; unclear D gene. The germline CDR1 and CDR2 sequences are KGHSH and LQKENI. This CDR3 is 14 amino acids long. V shed 1 base and J shed 2 bases, with 9 bases lying between them. The CDR3 DNA follows: TGTGCCAGCTCACCACTCGCGGTTACCTACGAGCAGTACTTC. It specifies CASSPLAVTYEQYF.